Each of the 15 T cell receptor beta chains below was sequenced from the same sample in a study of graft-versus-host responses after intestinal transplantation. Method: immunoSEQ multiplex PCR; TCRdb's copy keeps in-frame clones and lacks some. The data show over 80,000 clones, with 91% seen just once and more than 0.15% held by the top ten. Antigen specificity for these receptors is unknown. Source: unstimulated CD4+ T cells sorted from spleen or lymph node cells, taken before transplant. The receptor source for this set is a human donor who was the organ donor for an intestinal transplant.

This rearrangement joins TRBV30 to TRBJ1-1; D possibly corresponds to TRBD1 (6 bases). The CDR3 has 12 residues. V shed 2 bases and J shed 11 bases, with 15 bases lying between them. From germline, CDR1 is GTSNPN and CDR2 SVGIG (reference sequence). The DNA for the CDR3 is TGTGCCTGGAGTAAGACAGGCCTCTGGGCTTTCTTT. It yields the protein CAWSKTGLWAFF.

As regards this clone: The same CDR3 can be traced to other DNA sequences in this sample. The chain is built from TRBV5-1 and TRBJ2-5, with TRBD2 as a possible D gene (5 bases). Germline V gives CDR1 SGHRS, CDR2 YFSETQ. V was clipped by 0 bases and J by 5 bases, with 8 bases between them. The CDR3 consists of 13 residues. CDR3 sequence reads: CASSLGGGETQYF. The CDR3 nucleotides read TGCGCCAGCAGCTTGGGTGGCGGGGAGACCCAGTACTTC.

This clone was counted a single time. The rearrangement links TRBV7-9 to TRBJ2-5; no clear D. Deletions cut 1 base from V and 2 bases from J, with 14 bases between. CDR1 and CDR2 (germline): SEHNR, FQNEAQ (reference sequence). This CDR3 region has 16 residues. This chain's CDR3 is CASSLGDGLPQETQYF. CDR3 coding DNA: TGTGCCAGCAGCTTAGGAGATGGGCTACCACAAGAGACCCAGTACTTC.

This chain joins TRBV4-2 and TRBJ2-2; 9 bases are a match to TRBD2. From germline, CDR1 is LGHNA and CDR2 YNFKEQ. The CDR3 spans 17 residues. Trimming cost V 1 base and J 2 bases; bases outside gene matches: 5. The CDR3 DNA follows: TGTGCCAGCAGCCAAGGTTTAGCGGGGGCAAACACCGGGGAGCTGTTTTTT. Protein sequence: CASSQGLAGANTGELFF.

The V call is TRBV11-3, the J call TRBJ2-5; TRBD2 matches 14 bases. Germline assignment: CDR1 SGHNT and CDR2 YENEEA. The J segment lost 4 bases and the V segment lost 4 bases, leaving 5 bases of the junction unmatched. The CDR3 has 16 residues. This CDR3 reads CASSSGLAGGGETQYF. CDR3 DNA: TGTGCCAGCAGCTCAGGACTAGCGGGGGGAGGAGAGACCCAGTACTTC.

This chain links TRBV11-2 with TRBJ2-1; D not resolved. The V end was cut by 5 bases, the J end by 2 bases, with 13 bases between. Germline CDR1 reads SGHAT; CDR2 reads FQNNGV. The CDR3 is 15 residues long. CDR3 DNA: TGTGCCAGCAGCCGATCAGGTCATCCCTACAATGAGCAGTTCTTC. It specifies CASSRSGHPYNEQFF.

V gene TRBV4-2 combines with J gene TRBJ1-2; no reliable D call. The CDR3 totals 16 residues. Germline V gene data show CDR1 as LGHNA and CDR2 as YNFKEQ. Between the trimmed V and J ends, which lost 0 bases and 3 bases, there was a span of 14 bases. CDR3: CASSQDAGEWYYGYTF. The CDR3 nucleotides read TGTGCCAGCAGCCAAGATGCCGGAGAGTGGTACTATGGCTACACCTTC.

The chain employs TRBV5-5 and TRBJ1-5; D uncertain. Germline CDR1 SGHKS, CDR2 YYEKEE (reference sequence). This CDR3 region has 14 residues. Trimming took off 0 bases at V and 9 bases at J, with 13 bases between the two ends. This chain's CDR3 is CASSLVGYQSPQHF. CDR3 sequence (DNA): TGTGCCAGCAGCTTGGTCGGGTATCAATCGCCCCAGCATTTT.

The CDR3 sequence: CASSLSTGASYNEQFF. As DNA, the CDR3 is TGTGCCAGCAGCTTATCGACAGGGGCATCCTACAATGAGCAGTTCTTC. The genes are TRBV11-2 and TRBJ2-1; 8 bases are a match to TRBD1. CDR3 size: 16 residues. J gave up 1 base and V 2 bases, and 4 bases lay outside the gene matches. CDR1 and CDR2 (germline): SGHAT, FQNNGV.

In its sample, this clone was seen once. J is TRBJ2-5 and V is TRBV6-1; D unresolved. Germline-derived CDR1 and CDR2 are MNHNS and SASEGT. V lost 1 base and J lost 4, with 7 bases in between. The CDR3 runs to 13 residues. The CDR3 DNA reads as TGTGCCAGCAGTGAAGGGTCAGGAGAGACCCAGTACTTC. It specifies CASSEGSGETQYF.

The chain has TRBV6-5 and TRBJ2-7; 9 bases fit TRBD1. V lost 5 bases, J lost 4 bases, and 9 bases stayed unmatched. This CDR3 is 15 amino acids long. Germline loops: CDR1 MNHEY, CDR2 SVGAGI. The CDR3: CASSRTGGRGYEQYF. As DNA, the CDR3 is TGTGCCAGCAGTCGAACAGGGGGCCGGGGATACGAGCAGTACTTC.

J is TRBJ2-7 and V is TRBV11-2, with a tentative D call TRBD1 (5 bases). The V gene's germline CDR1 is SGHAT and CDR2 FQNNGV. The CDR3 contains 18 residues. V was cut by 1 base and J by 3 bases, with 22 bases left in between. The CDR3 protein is CASSLGPTWGRKGYEQYF. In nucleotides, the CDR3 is TGTGCCAGCAGCTTAGGCCCCACCTGGGGCAGGAAGGGCTACGAGCAGTACTTC.

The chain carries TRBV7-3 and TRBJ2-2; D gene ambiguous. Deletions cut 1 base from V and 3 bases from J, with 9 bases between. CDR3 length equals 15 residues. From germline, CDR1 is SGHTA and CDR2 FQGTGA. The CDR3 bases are TGTGCCAGCAGCTTAAACGGCGGATACACCGGGGAGCTGTTTTTT. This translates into CASSLNGGYTGELFF.

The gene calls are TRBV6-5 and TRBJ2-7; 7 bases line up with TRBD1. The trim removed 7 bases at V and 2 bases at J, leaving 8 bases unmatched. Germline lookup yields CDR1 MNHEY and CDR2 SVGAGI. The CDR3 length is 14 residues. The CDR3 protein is CASIKRGQTYEQYF. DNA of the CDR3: TGTGCCAGCATCAAGAGGGGGCAGACCTACGAGCAGTACTTC.

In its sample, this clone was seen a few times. CDR3 bases: TGTGCCAGCAGCGGGGACAGTCCCGCAACTAATGAAAAACTGTTTTTT. The encoded protein is CASSGDSPATNEKLFF. The rearrangement links TRBV28 to TRBJ1-4; 7 bases fit TRBD1. The germline V gene has CDR1 MDHEN and CDR2 SYDVKM. CDR3 length equals 16 residues. Trimming removed 6 bases from V and 0 bases from J; junction bases left unmatched: 7.